This is a list of T cell receptor beta chains from one sample in a study of beta chain features in type 1 diabetes. Generated by immunoSEQ multiplex PCR, the TCRdb table keeps only in-frame clones and is missing some. The table shows around 310,000 clones, with 9.5% to 12% occurring only once. Specimen: naive CD4+ T cells from blood. Receptor source: a woman aged 25 to 39 in good health. The CDR3 runs from the conserved cysteine through the conserved F or W. A D gene is named only where the DNA matches it firmly. Clone size, where shown, is once, few, many, or a class for clones that have expanded.

TRBJ2-7 TRBD1 - TRBV27 TGTGCCAGCAGCCTAGTGGGGACAGGGCCCTACGAGCAGTACTTC CASSLVGTGPYEQYF
TRBJ2-1 TRBD2 many TRBV4-3 TGCGCCAGCAGCGGGCGGGAGGCGGACAATGAGCAGTTCTTC CASSGREADNEQFF
TRBJ2-1 TRBD2 few TRBV4-3 TGCGCCAGCAGCCTAGAGACCGGGACTAGCGTGTCGAGCTCCTACAATGAGCAGTTCTTC CASSLETGTSVSSSYNEQFF
TRBJ2-7 TRBD1 - TRBV28 TGTGCCAGCAGTTCCCCCGGGACAGAGAACTACGAGCAGTACTTC CASSSPGTENYEQYF
TRBJ2-1 - - TRBV4-3 TGCGCCAGCAGCCACTCTAGCGATATCCCCGGTCGTGAGCAGTTCTTC CASSHSSDIPGREQFF
TRBJ2-6 - few TRBV11-3 TGTGCCAGCAGCTTAGATTCCCCGGGGTCTGGGGCCAACGTCCTGACTTTC CASSLDSPGSGANVLTF
TRBJ2-5 TRBD2 few TRBV18 TGTGCCAGCTCACGGACTAGCGGGATCCAAGAGACCCAGTACTTC CASSRTSGIQETQYF
TRBJ2-2 - few TRBV19 TGTGCCAGTATCCCGGACACGTTCGCGAACACCGGGGAGCTGTTTTTT CASIPDTFANTGELFF
TRBJ1-1 TRBD1 - TRBV4-3 TGCGCCAGCAGCCAAGTCACAGGGGTGGCTAAAGCTTTCTTT CASSQVTGVAKAFF
TRBJ1-1 TRBD1 - TRBV28 TGTGCCAGCAGCCGTAACAGGGGAAACACTGAAGCTTTCTTT CASSRNRGNTEAFF
TRBJ1-2 - - TRBV29-1 TGCAGCGTTGAAGAGGTGCAGGGAAAGTTTGCCTACACCTTC CSVEEVQGKFAYTF
TRBJ2-2 - - TRBV9 TGTGCCAGCAGCGCCAACCTAGTCACCGGGGAGCTGTTTTTT CASSANLVTGELFF
TRBJ2-7 - few TRBV7-8 TGTGCCAGCAGCTTAGACAGGGATACATACGAGCAGTACTTC CASSLDRDTYEQYF
TRBJ1-2 - few TRBV28 TGTGCCAGCAGTTTCGACAGGTATAACTATGGCTACACCTTC CASSFDRYNYGYTF
TRBJ2-5 - few TRBV7-9 TGTGCCAGCGACCTAGCAGGGACCCAGTACTTC CASDLAGTQYF
TRBJ2-3 - few TRBV18 TGTGCCAGCTCACCACAGCGACAGTCAGATACGCAGTATTTT CASSPQRQSDTQYF
TRBJ2-7 TRBD1 once TRBV28 TGTGCCAGCAGTCTCGGACAGGGGGCCTACGAGCAGTACTTC CASSLGQGAYEQYF
TRBJ1-1 - - TRBV4-1 TGCGCCAGCAGCCAAATATGGGGGCGGACGAACACTGAAGCTTTCTTT CASSQIWGRTNTEAFF
TRBJ2-3 TRBD2 - TRBV7-9 TGTGCCAGCATCCGTTCGCCGGGGGGTTACACAGATACGCAGTATTTT CASIRSPGGYTDTQYF
TRBJ2-7 TRBD1 - TRBV13 TGTGCCAGCAGCCCACAGGGGGCGCGTACCTACGAGCAGTACTTC CASSPQGARTYEQYF
TRBJ2-3 TRBD2 - TRBV30 TGTGCCTGGAGATCCGTAGCGGGAGGAACGCAGTATTTT CAWRSVAGGTQYF
TRBJ2-1 TRBD2 few TRBV15 TGTGCCACCAGCAGAGACGGCGGGAGGGCAGGTGAGCAGTTCTTC CATSRDGGRAGEQFF
TRBJ1-2 - few TRBV4-1 TGCGCCAGCAGCCGCGAGGAGAACCCAGGGCGAGGCTACACCTTC CASSREENPGRGYTF
TRBJ2-7 TRBD2 few TRBV6-5 TGTGCCAGCAGTTACGGTCCTAGCGGGATCTCCTACGAGCAGTACTTC CASSYGPSGISYEQYF
TRBJ2-1 - - TRBV27 TGTGCCAGCAGTTTTGACAGATTAAGCTCCTACAATGAGCAGTTCTTC CASSFDRLSSYNEQFF
TRBJ1-1 - - TRBV19 TGTGCCAGTAGTATAGGAAGAGGGAGCACTGAAGCTTTCTTT CASSIGRGSTEAFF
TRBJ1-1 - - TRBV7-9 TGTGCCAGCAGCCCCCTGACAGAACCGAACACTGAAGCTTTCTTT CASSPLTEPNTEAFF
TRBJ2-7 TRBD1 - TRBV7-9 TGTGCCAGCAGCCTAGGACAGGGGAGTTCCTACGAGCAGTACTTC CASSLGQGSSYEQYF
TRBJ2-1 TRBD1 few TRBV18 TGTGCCAGCTCAAACCGACAGGGGAAGCAGTTCTTC CASSNRQGKQFF